This T cell receptor (beta chain) is from a study of T cell responses to AZD1222 COVID-19 vaccine. The V gene lost 0 bases and the J gene lost 10 bases, with 16 bases spanning the gap. The CDR3 sequence is 14 residues long. From germline, CDR1 is SGHRS and CDR2 YFSETQ. Clones were sequenced by immunoSEQ multiplex PCR, and TCRdb holds only the in-frame ones, with some missing. The sample yields about 140,000 clones, 80% to 95% seen once. The receptor's source is an adult in good health. The sequences come from peripheral blood, collected on day 0 of AZD1222 vaccination. The genes are TRBV5-1 and TRBJ1-1; perhaps TRBD1 as D (5 bases). CDR3 region: CASSLGETTQGAFF. CDR3 bases: TGCGCCAGCAGCTTGGGTGAGACAACCCAGGGAGCTTTCTTT.